This TCR beta chain appears in the sequencing data of a study of neurological immune-mediated disorders. The germline V and J ends were trimmed by 1 base and 4 bases, with 13 bases remaining between them. Germline V gives CDR1 SGHRS, CDR2 YFSETQ. This CDR3 region has 15 residues. This clonotype occurred many times. TCRdb re-called the 5' RACE reads with MiXCR, one entry per CDR3 protein. The sample holds tens of thousands of distinct CDR3 sequences; under 4.5% are singletons and the top ten take roughly 2.9%. The specimen was PBMCs. The receptor was isolated from a woman in her fifties or sixties with multiple sclerosis. The V and J genes are TRBV5-1 and TRBJ2-3, with a weak D call TRBD1 (5 bases). CDR3 protein: CASSLSGAKADTQYF. The CDR3 DNA sequence: TGCGCCAGCAGCTTGTCTGGGGCTAAAGCAGATACGCAGTATTTT.